This is a list of T cell receptor beta chains from one sample in a study of blood T cell repertoires in COVID-19. TCRdb keeps only in-frame clones here, not all; method: immunoSEQ multiplex PCR. Of about 300,000 clones listed, 70% to 90% were seen once; the top ten hold roughly 6.1%. The material sequenced was peripheral blood. The receptors come from a woman in her 50s with COVID-19, enrolled during active disease. Each CDR3 is given with its conserved first and last residue. The order of the fields is CDR3 protein, CDR3 DNA, V gene, J gene, clone size, D gene. D genes are given only for firm matches. A clone size is listed for some rows: how often the clone was seen (once, few, many), or a class if it is expanded.

cdr3_aa: CASSQVSGRPYNEQFF
cdr3_nt: TGCGCCAGCAGCCAAGTATCCGGGAGGCCATACAATGAGCAGTTCTTC
v_call: TRBV4-3
j_call: TRBJ2-1
clone_size: once
d_call: TRBD2

cdr3_aa: CASSRPEGAVPTGELFF
cdr3_nt: TGCGCCAGCAGCCGACCAGAGGGGGCGGTTCCGACCGGGGAGCTGTTTTTT
v_call: TRBV4-1
j_call: TRBJ2-2
clone_size: NA
d_call: TRBD1

cdr3_aa: CASTPGQGLIYEQYF
cdr3_nt: TGTGCCAGCACCCCCGGGCAGGGGTTGATCTACGAGCAGTACTTC
v_call: TRBV27
j_call: TRBJ2-7
clone_size: NA
d_call: NA

cdr3_aa: CASSQGTGGYQPQHF
cdr3_nt: TGTGCCAGCAGCCAGGGGACAGGGGGCTATCAGCCCCAGCATTTT
v_call: TRBV14
j_call: TRBJ1-5
clone_size: NA
d_call: TRBD1

cdr3_aa: CASSESGRIYEQYF
cdr3_nt: TGTGCCAGCAGTGAAAGCGGGAGAATCTACGAGCAGTACTTC
v_call: TRBV6-1
j_call: TRBJ2-7
clone_size: NA
d_call: TRBD2

cdr3_aa: CASSPNSRNEKLFF
cdr3_nt: TGTGCCAGCAGCCCTAACAGCCGAAATGAAAAACTGTTTTTT
v_call: TRBV25-1
j_call: TRBJ1-4
clone_size: NA
d_call: NA

cdr3_aa: CSASPRGAYEQYF
cdr3_nt: TGCAGTGCAAGTCCACGGGGGGCCTACGAGCAGTACTTC
v_call: TRBV20-1
j_call: TRBJ2-7
clone_size: NA
d_call: TRBD2

cdr3_aa: CASSPIGRTGGWADTQYF
cdr3_nt: TGTGCCAGCAGTCCGATAGGCCGGACAGGGGGTTGGGCAGATACGCAGTATTTT
v_call: TRBV28
j_call: TRBJ2-3
clone_size: NA
d_call: TRBD1

cdr3_aa: CASSQSLVVGNEQFF
cdr3_nt: TGTGCCAGCAGCCAAAGTCTAGTGGTCGGCAATGAGCAGTTCTTC
v_call: TRBV3-1/TRBV3-2
j_call: TRBJ2-1
clone_size: NA
d_call: NA

cdr3_aa: CAIRGQGLTDQPQHF
cdr3_nt: TGTGCCATCAGGGGACAGGGGCTGACGGATCAGCCCCAGCATTTT
v_call: TRBV10-3
j_call: TRBJ1-5
clone_size: NA
d_call: TRBD1

cdr3_aa: CASSLGQGYEKLFF
cdr3_nt: TGCGCCAGCAGCTTGGGACAGGGATATGAAAAACTGTTTTTT
v_call: TRBV5-1
j_call: TRBJ1-4
clone_size: once
d_call: TRBD1

cdr3_aa: CAWSPGETAFF
cdr3_nt: TGTGCCTGGAGTCCCGGGGAGACGGCTTTCTTT
v_call: TRBV30
j_call: TRBJ1-1
clone_size: NA
d_call: NA

cdr3_aa: CAWSPSENIQYF
cdr3_nt: TGTGCCTGGTCACCCAGTGAAAACATTCAGTACTTC
v_call: TRBV30
j_call: TRBJ2-4
clone_size: NA
d_call: NA

cdr3_aa: CASSPSNRDSLVAKNIQYF
cdr3_nt: TGTGCCAGCAGTCCATCAAACCGGGACTCGTTAGTAGCCAAAAACATTCAGTACTTC
v_call: TRBV27
j_call: TRBJ2-4
clone_size: NA
d_call: NA

cdr3_aa: CAANTGGRAFF
cdr3_nt: TGTGCCGCGAACACAGGGGGCCGAGCTTTCTTT
v_call: TRBV7-9
j_call: TRBJ1-1
clone_size: once
d_call: TRBD1

cdr3_aa: CASSPDRGTGNYEQYF
cdr3_nt: TGTGCCAGCAGCCCGGATCGCGGGACTGGGAACTACGAGCAGTACTTC
v_call: TRBV4-2
j_call: TRBJ2-7
clone_size: few
d_call: NA

cdr3_aa: CASSQPGLAFGRTDTQYF
cdr3_nt: TGTGCCAGCAGCCAACCGGGACTAGCCTTCGGCCGCACAGATACGCAGTATTTT
v_call: TRBV3-1/TRBV3-2
j_call: TRBJ2-3
clone_size: NA
d_call: TRBD2

cdr3_aa: CASSQGLAGFQETQYF
cdr3_nt: TGTGCCAGCAGCCAGGGACTAGCGGGCTTCCAAGAGACCCAGTACTTC
v_call: TRBV11-2
j_call: TRBJ2-5
clone_size: NA
d_call: TRBD2

cdr3_aa: CASSERGLAPGELFF
cdr3_nt: TGTGCCAGCAGTGAGAGGGGACTAGCGCCCGGGGAGCTGTTTTTT
v_call: TRBV2
j_call: TRBJ2-2
clone_size: NA
d_call: TRBD2

cdr3_aa: CATTMTRNTGELFF
cdr3_nt: TGTGCCACCACGATGACTAGAAACACCGGGGAGCTGTTTTTT
v_call: TRBV6-5
j_call: TRBJ2-2
clone_size: NA
d_call: NA

cdr3_aa: CATSPGPGTGAYEQYF
cdr3_nt: TGTGCCACCAGTCCGGGACCCGGGACAGGGGCCTACGAGCAGTACTTC
v_call: TRBV24-1
j_call: TRBJ2-7
clone_size: NA
d_call: TRBD1

cdr3_aa: CASSLSLGRTYEQYF
cdr3_nt: TGTGCCAGCAGTTTAAGTTTGGGGCGGACCTACGAGCAGTACTTC
v_call: TRBV27
j_call: TRBJ2-7
clone_size: NA
d_call: NA

cdr3_aa: CASSPDRVETQYF
cdr3_nt: TGCGCCAGCAGCCCCGACAGGGTCGAGACCCAGTACTTC
v_call: TRBV5-1
j_call: TRBJ2-5
clone_size: once
d_call: TRBD1

cdr3_aa: CAISEGHQGSNSPLHF
cdr3_nt: TGTGCCATCAGTGAGGGTCATCAGGGCTCCAATTCACCCCTCCACTTT
v_call: TRBV10-3
j_call: TRBJ1-6
clone_size: NA
d_call: NA

cdr3_aa: CASSPRGLYTDTQYF
cdr3_nt: TGTGCCAGCAGCCCCCGTGGGCTATACACAGATACGCAGTATTTT
v_call: TRBV3-1/TRBV3-2
j_call: TRBJ2-3
clone_size: NA
d_call: NA

cdr3_aa: CASRPGKLERTPYYEQYF
cdr3_nt: TGTGCCAGCAGACCAGGGAAACTCGAGCGTACTCCCTACTACGAGCAGTACTTC
v_call: TRBV11-3
j_call: TRBJ2-7
clone_size: NA
d_call: NA

cdr3_aa: CASSDSGTGDADTQYF
cdr3_nt: TGTGCCAGCAGTGACTCGGGGACAGGGGATGCAGATACGCAGTATTTT
v_call: TRBV6-4
j_call: TRBJ2-3
clone_size: NA
d_call: TRBD1

cdr3_aa: CSPRTSGVSYEQYF
cdr3_nt: TGCAGCCCGCGGACTAGCGGGGTCTCCTACGAGCAGTACTTC
v_call: TRBV29-1
j_call: TRBJ2-7
clone_size: NA
d_call: TRBD2

cdr3_aa: CSVLGTSGARDEQFF
cdr3_nt: TGCAGCGTACTTGGGACTAGCGGGGCGAGGGATGAGCAGTTCTTC
v_call: TRBV29-1
j_call: TRBJ2-1
clone_size: NA
d_call: TRBD2

cdr3_aa: CASSTGTGQGTDTQYF
cdr3_nt: TGTGCCAGCAGTACCGGGACAGGGCAAGGCACAGATACGCAGTATTTT
v_call: TRBV6-2/TRBV6-3
j_call: TRBJ2-3
clone_size: once
d_call: TRBD1

cdr3_aa: CASRRGQVNTEAFF
cdr3_nt: TGTGCCAGCAGACGTGGACAGGTGAACACTGAAGCTTTCTTT
v_call: TRBV6-5
j_call: TRBJ1-1
clone_size: NA
d_call: TRBD1

cdr3_aa: CASSLPGQWGAFF
cdr3_nt: TGTGCCAGCAGCTTACCCGGACAGTGGGGGGCTTTCTTT
v_call: TRBV7-2
j_call: TRBJ1-1
clone_size: NA
d_call: NA

cdr3_aa: CASSPRDISHTEAFF
cdr3_nt: TGTGCCAGCTCACCACGTGACATAAGTCACACTGAAGCTTTCTTT
v_call: TRBV18
j_call: TRBJ1-1
clone_size: NA
d_call: NA

cdr3_aa: CASSQDGGLSGNTIYF
cdr3_nt: TGCGCCAGCAGCCAAGATGGGGGCCTCTCTGGAAACACCATATATTTT
v_call: TRBV4-1
j_call: TRBJ1-3
clone_size: NA
d_call: NA

cdr3_aa: CASSRNRVNSPLHF
cdr3_nt: TGTGCCAGCAGCCGCAACAGAGTTAATTCACCCCTCCACTTT
v_call: TRBV7-2
j_call: TRBJ1-6
clone_size: NA
d_call: NA

cdr3_aa: CSISGLSYNEQFF
cdr3_nt: TGCAGCATTTCGGGGTTATCGTACAATGAGCAGTTCTTC
v_call: TRBV29-1
j_call: TRBJ2-1
clone_size: NA
d_call: NA

cdr3_aa: CASSLSGGYGTEAFF
cdr3_nt: TGCGCCAGCAGCCTGTCAGGGGGCTACGGGACTGAAGCTTTCTTT
v_call: TRBV5-1
j_call: TRBJ1-1
clone_size: NA
d_call: TRBD1

cdr3_aa: CASSEETMGLAGPQETQYF
cdr3_nt: TGTGCCAGCAGTGAAGAGACGATGGGACTAGCGGGACCACAAGAGACCCAGTACTTC
v_call: TRBV2
j_call: TRBJ2-5
clone_size: NA
d_call: TRBD2

cdr3_aa: CASSRTGTGDYEQYF
cdr3_nt: TGTGCCAGCTCACGTACCGGGACAGGGGACTACGAGCAGTACTTC
v_call: TRBV18
j_call: TRBJ2-7
clone_size: NA
d_call: TRBD1

cdr3_aa: CASSPTSLAGGTDTQYF
cdr3_nt: TGTGCCAGCAGCCCGACGTCCCTAGCGGGAGGAACAGATACGCAGTATTTT
v_call: TRBV9
j_call: TRBJ2-3
clone_size: NA
d_call: TRBD2

cdr3_aa: CASSQDGRSYNEQFF
cdr3_nt: TGTGCCAGCAGCCAGGACGGGAGATCCTACAATGAGCAGTTCTTC
v_call: TRBV6-2/TRBV6-3
j_call: TRBJ2-1
clone_size: once
d_call: NA

cdr3_aa: CASSPTGSTNEKLFF
cdr3_nt: TGCGCCAGCAGCCCTACAGGTTCAACTAATGAAAAACTGTTTTTT
v_call: TRBV4-1
j_call: TRBJ1-4
clone_size: NA
d_call: NA

cdr3_aa: CATSTAGVTKNIQYF
cdr3_nt: TGTGCCACCAGCACGGCAGGGGTAACCAAAAACATTCAGTACTTC
v_call: TRBV15
j_call: TRBJ2-4
clone_size: NA
d_call: NA

cdr3_aa: CASSSGLAGTYNEQFF
cdr3_nt: TGTGCCAGCAGCTCGGGACTAGCGGGCACCTACAATGAGCAGTTCTTC
v_call: TRBV7-9
j_call: TRBJ2-1
clone_size: NA
d_call: TRBD2

cdr3_aa: CASKPGTEPSSDSYGYTF
cdr3_nt: TGTGCCAGCAAACCCGGGACAGAGCCCAGCTCCGATTCATATGGCTACACCTTC
v_call: TRBV6-4
j_call: TRBJ1-2
clone_size: NA
d_call: TRBD1